Here is one TCR beta chain with its context. These data come from a study of blood T cell repertoires in COVID-19. Turning to the study itself: Samples of COVID-19 (acute and convalescent) were obtained from the United States, Italy and Spain.

Assay: immunoSEQ multiplex PCR; the TCRdb copy retains only in-frame clones and omits some. The repertoire holds roughly 260,000 clones, with roughly 90% as singletons. This sequence originates from a woman aged 25 to 39 with acute COVID-19. Source material: PBMCs or T cells enriched from blood (not recorded which).

CDR3 region: CASKLAPSYNEQFF. CDR3 coding DNA: TGTGCCAGCAAACTAGCGCCATCCTACAATGAGCAGTTCTTC. The chain has TRBV27 and TRBJ2-1; 7 bases align to TRBD2. V lost 7 bases to trimming and J lost 1 base; unmatched junction nucleotides: 4. CDR1 and CDR2 (germline): MNHEY, SMNVEV (reference sequence). CDR3 length equals 14 residues.